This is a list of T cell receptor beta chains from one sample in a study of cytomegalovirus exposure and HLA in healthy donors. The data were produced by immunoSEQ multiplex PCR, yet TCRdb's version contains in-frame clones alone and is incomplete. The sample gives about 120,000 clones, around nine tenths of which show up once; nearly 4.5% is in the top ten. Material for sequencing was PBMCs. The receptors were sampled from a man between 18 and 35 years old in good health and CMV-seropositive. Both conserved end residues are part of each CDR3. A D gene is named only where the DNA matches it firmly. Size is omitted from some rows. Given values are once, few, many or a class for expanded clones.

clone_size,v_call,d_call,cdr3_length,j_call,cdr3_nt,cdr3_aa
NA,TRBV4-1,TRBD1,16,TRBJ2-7,TGCGCCAGCAGCCAAAGCCGGGACGGGACAGGGGACGAGCAGTACTTC,CASSQSRDGTGDEQYF
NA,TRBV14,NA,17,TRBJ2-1,TGTGCCAGCAGCCAAAGGTCTCCAGACAGGTCCAGCAATGAGCAGTTCTTC,CASSQRSPDRSSNEQFF
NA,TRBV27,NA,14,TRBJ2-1,TGTGCCAGCGGGTTGACTGGAACCTACAATGAGCAGTTCTTC,CASGLTGTYNEQFF
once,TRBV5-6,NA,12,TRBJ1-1,TGTGCCAGCAGCCTAATTGGCACTGAAGCTTTCTTT,CASSLIGTEAFF
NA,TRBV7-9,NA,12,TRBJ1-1,TGTGCCAGCAGGTTACCTCAGTCAGAAGCTTTCTTT,CASRLPQSEAFF
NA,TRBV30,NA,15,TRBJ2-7,TGTGCCTGGAGTGTACTTGGTCCAAAGCCGGGCGAGCAGTACTTC,CAWSVLGPKPGEQYF
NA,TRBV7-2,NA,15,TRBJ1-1,TGTGCCAGCAGCTTAGTTGGGGGCGCGAACACTGAAGCTTTCTTT,CASSLVGGANTEAFF
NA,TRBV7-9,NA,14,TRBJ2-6,TGTGCCAGCAGCGAGAGGTACGGGGCCAACGTCCTGACTTTC,CASSERYGANVLTF
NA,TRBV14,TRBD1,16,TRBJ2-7,TGTGCCAGCAGCCAAGTTCGACAGGGTTACTCCTACGAGCAGTACTTC,CASSQVRQGYSYEQYF
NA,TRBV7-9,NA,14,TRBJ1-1,TGTGCCAGCAGCTTATATCAGGGAGGGACTGAAGCTTTCTTT,CASSLYQGGTEAFF
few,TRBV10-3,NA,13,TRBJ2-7,TGTGCCATCAGTGAAGACAGGAGGTACGAGCAGTACTTC,CAISEDRRYEQYF
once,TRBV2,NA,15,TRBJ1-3,TGTGCCAGCAGCACAGGGCTCAACTCTGGAAACACCATATATTTT,CASSTGLNSGNTIYF
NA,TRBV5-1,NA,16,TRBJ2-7,TGCGCCAGCAGCTTGGCCACGACCCCCGGGGTCTACGAGCAGTACTTC,CASSLATTPGVYEQYF
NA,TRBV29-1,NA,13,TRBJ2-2,TGCAGCGTTGAAATTCAGAACACCGGGGAGCTGTTTTTT,CSVEIQNTGELFF
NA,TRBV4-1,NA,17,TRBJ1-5,TGCGCCAGCAGCCAAGAGCCGGGTGCATATAGCAATCAGCCCCAGCATTTT,CASSQEPGAYSNQPQHF
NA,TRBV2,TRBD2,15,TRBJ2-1,TGTGCCAGCACCGGCGGTAGCGGGCTTGGCGATGAGCAGTTCTTC,CASTGGSGLGDEQFF
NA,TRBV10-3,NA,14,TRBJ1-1,TGTGCCATCAGTGTTGGACGGGAGAACACTGAAGCTTTCTTT,CAISVGRENTEAFF
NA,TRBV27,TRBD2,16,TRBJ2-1,TGTGCCAGCAGTTCCTTTGTCCAGCGGGGAGACAATGAGCAGTTCTTC,CASSSFVQRGDNEQFF
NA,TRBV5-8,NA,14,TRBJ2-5,TGTGCCAGCAGCTTCCGGAGGGGTGTGGAGACCCAGTACTTC,CASSFRRGVETQYF
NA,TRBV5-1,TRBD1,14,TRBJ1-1,TGCGCCAGCAGCTCTCCGACCAACAGGGGGAAAGCTTTCTTT,CASSSPTNRGKAFF
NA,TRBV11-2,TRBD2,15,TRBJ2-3,TGTGCCAGCAGCTTAGATGCGCGGGGGACAGATACGCAGTATTTT,CASSLDARGTDTQYF
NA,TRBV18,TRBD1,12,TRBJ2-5,TGTGCCAGCCAAACCAACGACAGGGGGAAGCACTTC,CASQTNDRGKHF
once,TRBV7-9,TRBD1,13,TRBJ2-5,TGTGCCAGCAGCTGGACAGGACGCGAGACCCAGTACTTC,CASSWTGRETQYF